This entry concerns a single T cell receptor (beta chain). Its antigen is unknown. The protocol was immunoSEQ multiplex PCR, while the TCRdb copy is restricted to in-frame clones and leaves out a portion. The top ten hold more than 0.95% of the sample, which has more than 2 million clones, about 95% seen once. This specimen belongs to a study of shared clonotypes between healthy human individuals. Study-wide findings and caveats: Generally, naive subsets came out with larger estimated richness than memory subsets. Non-shared clonotypes had lower generation probabilities than those shared by all four donors.

V shed 7 bases and J 5 bases; nucleotides not matched to a gene: 8. The CDR3 loop spans 15 amino acids. In germline, CDR1 is SNHLY, CDR2 FYNNEI. The naive CD8 fraction comprised CD45RO-negative cells positively selected for CCR7 and excluded terminally differentiated effector memory CD45RA+ cells. This TCR was sampled from a man younger than 35 in good health. This chain connects TRBV2 to TRBJ2-5, with 12 bases identical to TRBD1. The sequencing input was naive CD8+ T cells sorted from blood. The CDR3 protein is CASTTGTGGAETQYF. The CDR3 nucleotides are TGTGCCAGCACCACCGGGACAGGGGGCGCGGAGACCCAGTACTTC.